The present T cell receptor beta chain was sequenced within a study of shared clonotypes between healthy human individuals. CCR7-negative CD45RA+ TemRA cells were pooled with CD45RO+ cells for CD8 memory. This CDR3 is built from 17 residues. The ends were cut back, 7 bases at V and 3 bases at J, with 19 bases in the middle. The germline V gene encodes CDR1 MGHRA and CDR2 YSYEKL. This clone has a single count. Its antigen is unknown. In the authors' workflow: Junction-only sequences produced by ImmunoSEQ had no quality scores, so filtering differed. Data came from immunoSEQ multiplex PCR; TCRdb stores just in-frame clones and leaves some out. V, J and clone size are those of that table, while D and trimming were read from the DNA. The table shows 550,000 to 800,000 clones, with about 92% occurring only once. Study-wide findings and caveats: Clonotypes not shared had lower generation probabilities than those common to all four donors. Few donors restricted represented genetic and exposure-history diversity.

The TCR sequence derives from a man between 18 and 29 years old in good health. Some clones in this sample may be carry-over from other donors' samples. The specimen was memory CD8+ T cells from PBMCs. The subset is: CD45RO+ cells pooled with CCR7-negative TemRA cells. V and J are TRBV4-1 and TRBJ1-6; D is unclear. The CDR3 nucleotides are TGCGCCAGCAATGTAGGTGGAGGCAACCACTATAATTCACCCCTCCACTTT. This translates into CASNVGGGNHYNSPLHF.